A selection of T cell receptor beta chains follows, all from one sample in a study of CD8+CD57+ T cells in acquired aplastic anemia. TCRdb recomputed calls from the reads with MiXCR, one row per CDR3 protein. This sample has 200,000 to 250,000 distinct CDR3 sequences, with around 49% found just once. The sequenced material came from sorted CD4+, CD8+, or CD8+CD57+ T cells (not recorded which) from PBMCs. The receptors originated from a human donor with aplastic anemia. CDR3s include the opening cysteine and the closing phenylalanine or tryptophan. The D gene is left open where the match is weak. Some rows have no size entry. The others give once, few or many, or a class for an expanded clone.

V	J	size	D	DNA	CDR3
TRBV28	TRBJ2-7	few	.	TGTGCCAGCACAGGGGCGAACTCCTACGAGCAGTACTTC	CASTGANSYEQYF
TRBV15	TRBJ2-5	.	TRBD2	TGTGCCACCAGCAGAGGAGGACTAGCGGGACGAGAGACCCAGTACTTC	CATSRGGLAGRETQYF
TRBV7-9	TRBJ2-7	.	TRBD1	TGTGCCACCTCGGGACAGCGAGTCTACGAGCAGTACTTC	CATSGQRVYEQYF
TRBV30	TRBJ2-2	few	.	TGTGCCTGGAGTGTACCTTCAGGGAGGGGGGGGGAGCTGTTTTTT	CAWSVPSGRGGELFF
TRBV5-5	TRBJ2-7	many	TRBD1	TGTGCCAGCAGTTTCTCCGGGACAGCCTCCTACGAGCAGTACTTC	CASSFSGTASYEQYF
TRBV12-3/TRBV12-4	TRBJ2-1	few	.	TGTGCCAGCAGTTACACAGAGTACAATGAGCAGTTCTTC	CASSYTEYNEQFF
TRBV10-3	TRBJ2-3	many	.	TGTGCCATCAGTGGCGAGAGGACAGATACGCAGTATTTT	CAISGERTDTQYF
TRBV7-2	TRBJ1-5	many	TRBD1	TGTGCCAGCAGCTTAGTCGGGACAGACAATCAGCCCCAGCATTTT	CASSLVGTDNQPQHF
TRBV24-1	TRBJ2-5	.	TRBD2	TGTGCCACCAGTGACCAGGGACTAGCGGGAAGGGGGACCCAGTACTTC	CATSDQGLAGRGTQYF
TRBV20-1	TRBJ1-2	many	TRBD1	TGCAGTGCTAGAGATGGACAGGCGAACTATGGCTACACCTTC	CSARDGQANYGYTF
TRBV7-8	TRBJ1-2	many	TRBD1	TGTGCCAGCAGCTTGGCCAGGGGGCACCTGGGCTATGGCTACACCTTC	CASSLARGHLGYGYTF
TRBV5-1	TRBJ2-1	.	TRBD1	TGCGCCAGCAGCCAGTACGGGACAGGTAAGTACAATGAGCAGTTCTTC	CASSQYGTGKYNEQFF
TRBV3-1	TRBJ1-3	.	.	TGTGCCAGCAGCCAACCCCTGGGTACATCTGGAAACACCATATATTTT	CASSQPLGTSGNTIYF
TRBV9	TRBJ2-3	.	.	TGTGCCAGCAGCGTAGATGAAGGGGCGAGCACAGATACGCAGTATTTT	CASSVDEGASTDTQYF
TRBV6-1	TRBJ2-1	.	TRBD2	TGTGCCAGCAGTGGCCAAGAACTAGCGGGGGGGAACAATGAGCAGTTCTTC	CASSGQELAGGNNEQFF
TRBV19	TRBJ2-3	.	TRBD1	TGTGCCAGTAGTATTTCGTCAGGGGGTGGTGATACGCAGTATTTT	CASSISSGGGDTQYF
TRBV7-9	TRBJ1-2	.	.	TGCGCCAGCAGCCAATCCGAGGGCTATGGCTACACCTTC	CASSQSEGYGYTF
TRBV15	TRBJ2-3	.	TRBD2	TGTGCCACCAGCAGAGTTAGCGGGGTTAGCACAGATACGCAGTATTTT	CATSRVSGVSTDTQYF
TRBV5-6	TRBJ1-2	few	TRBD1	TGTGCCAGCAGCCCGGCCCCGGACAGGCCCGAACCCTATGGCTACACCTTC	CASSPAPDRPEPYGYTF
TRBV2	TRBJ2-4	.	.	TGTGCCAGCTTTCGCACCAGGGAAGACATTCAGTACTTC	CASFRTREDIQYF
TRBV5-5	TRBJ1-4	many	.	TGTGCCAGCAGCCCTCCCGGTGGGCGAAGGTTGTTTTTT	CASSPPGGRRLFF
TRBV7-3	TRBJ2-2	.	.	TGTGCCGGGGCAGGGGTGCCCGGGGAGCTGTTTTTT	CAGAGVPGELFF
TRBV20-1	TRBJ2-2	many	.	TGCAGTGCTAGAGTGGCGGGGGCCTTCACCGGGGAGCTGTTTTTT	CSARVAGAFTGELFF
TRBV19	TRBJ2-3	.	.	TGTGCCAGTAGTCCTTTACTCGGCACAGATACGCAGTATTTT	CASSPLLGTDTQYF
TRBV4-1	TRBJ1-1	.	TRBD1	TGCGCCAGCAGTCCAAACTCTTACAGGGGGAACACTGAAGCTTTCTTT	CASSPNSYRGNTEAFF
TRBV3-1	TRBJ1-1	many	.	TGTGCCAGCAGCCATCTTACAGTGAACACTGAAGCTTTCTTT	CASSHLTVNTEAFF
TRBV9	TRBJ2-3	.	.	TGTGCCAGCAGCGTAGGGCTAGCCGCTACTAGCACAGATACGCAGTATTTT	CASSVGLAATSTDTQYF
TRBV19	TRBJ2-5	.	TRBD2	TGTGCCAGTAGTATAGTAAGCGGGGGCCAAGAGACCCAGTACTTC	CASSIVSGGQETQYF
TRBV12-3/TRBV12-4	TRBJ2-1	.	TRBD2	TGTGCCAGCAGTGCCGGGACTAGCCTGTTCTTC	CASSAGTSLFF
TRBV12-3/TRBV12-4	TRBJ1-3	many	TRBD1	TGTGCCAGCAGTTTGGACAGGGAGTCTGGAAACACCATATATTTT	CASSLDRESGNTIYF
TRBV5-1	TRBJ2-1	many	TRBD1	TGCGCCAGTGACCGGGACAGCTGGACAAATGAGCAGTTCTTC	CASDRDSWTNEQFF
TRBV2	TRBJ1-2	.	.	TGTGCCAGCAAGATAGCTAACTATGGCTACACCTTC	CASKIANYGYTF
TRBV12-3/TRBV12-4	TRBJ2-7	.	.	TGTGCCAGCAGTTTAGCGGCCTTGCCGCGGGACCAGCAGTACTTC	CASSLAALPRDQQYF
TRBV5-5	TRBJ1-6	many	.	TGTGCCAGCTTGAGGGTGGGGAAGAATTCACCCCTCCACTTT	CASLRVGKNSPLHF
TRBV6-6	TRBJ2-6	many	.	TGTGCCAGCAATACAGTCTCTGGGGCCAACGTCCTGACTTTC	CASNTVSGANVLTF
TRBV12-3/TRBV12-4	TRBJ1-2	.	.	TGTGCCAGCAGTTTTGGCGCCTATGGCTACACCTTC	CASSFGAYGYTF
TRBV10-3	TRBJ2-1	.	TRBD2	TGTGCCATCAGCGTCGGGACTAGCGGGGGGGCGAATGAGCAGTTCTTC	CAISVGTSGGANEQFF
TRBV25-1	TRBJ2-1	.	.	TGTGCCAGCAGTGAATACCAATCCTCGGTCGGTGAGCAGTTCTTC	CASSEYQSSVGEQFF
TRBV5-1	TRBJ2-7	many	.	TGCGCCAGCAGCTCCGCGGACTCCTACGAGCAGTACTTC	CASSSADSYEQYF
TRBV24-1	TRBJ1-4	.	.	TGTGCCACCAGTTTGGGTCAGATGGGGGAAAAACTGTTTTTT	CATSLGQMGEKLFF
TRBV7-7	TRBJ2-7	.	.	TGTGCTAGCAGCCCTCAATTATGGCAGGGGGGCGTCGAGCAGTACTTC	CASSPQLWQGGVEQYF
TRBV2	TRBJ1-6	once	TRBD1	TGTGCCAGCAGGGCTGGACAGGCTAATTCACCCCTCCACTTT	CASRAGQANSPLHF
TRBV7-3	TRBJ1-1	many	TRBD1	TGTGCCAGCAGCTCCTTGGGACAGGGGAACACTGAAGCTTTCTTT	CASSSLGQGNTEAFF
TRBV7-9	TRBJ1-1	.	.	TGTGCCAGCGTTAAGGGGGGGACTGAAGCTTTCTTT	CASVKGGTEAFF
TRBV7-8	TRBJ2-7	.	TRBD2	TGTGCCAGCAGCTTGGGACTAGCTAGCCACGAGCAGTACTTC	CASSLGLASHEQYF
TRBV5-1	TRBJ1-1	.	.	TGCACCAGCAGCCCGGATGGGATGAACACTGAAGCTTTCTTT	CTSSPDGMNTEAFF